This record looks at one TCR beta chain sequence and its context. The target of this receptor is not known. Qualities for individual bases were not recorded, and no much larger clone is one base off. The data are from a study of CD8+ T cells in alopecia areata (dated by TCRdb to the late 2010s). About the investigation overall: In both human patients and the C3H/HeJ mouse model, the study applied high-throughput TCRbeta sequencing to look at T cell clonal expansion in alopecia areata. TCRbeta CDR3 regions were amplified by immunoSEQ multiplex PCR with 35 Vbeta forward and 13 Jbeta reverse primers. On the human side, TCRbeta sequencing was run on scalp tissue and on sorted CD4+ and CD8+ peripheral blood T cells from healthy controls and from alopecia areata patients with either patchy or totalis/universalis disease. Scalp clonality was compared across normal scalp (n=4), patchy alopecia areata scalp (n=8), and alopecia totalis/universalis scalp (n=8). The RNA source kit depended on sample type: the PAXgene miRNA kit for fixed scalp, the miRNeasy kit for PBMCs, and the RNeasy kit for mouse skin.

Receptors were amplified or captured by the immunoSEQ multiplex PCR assay. RNA was extracted from all samples and reverse transcribed into cDNA as template for TCR sequencing. SuperScript III was used for first-strand cDNA synthesis, primed with a 2:1 mix of oligo-dT and random hexamers. A synthetic immune receptor repertoire was used to assess amplification bias, and residual bias was removed computationally. The study's processing was this. After raw reads were preprocessed to remove errors, the CDR3 was defined following IMGT conventions as running from the conserved cysteine to phenylalanine. Clonality was calculated as 1 minus Shannon entropy normalized by log2 of the number of productive unique TCRs. Whether each scalp clone was CD4 or CD8 was inferred by checking scalp TCRbeta sequences against the CD4 and CD8 repertoires from sorted blood. Drawn from immuneACCESS, this table holds only the in-frame rearrangements with V and J called that TCRdb kept. Clones are partly lost; checked studies trace under half to an unresolved V gene and leave the rest unexplained. For V, J and clone size, that table is used; D and trimming come from the DNA. This sample holds 89,000 or so clones; 45% to 60% were observed only once. Jointly, the top ten make up around 6% of the sample.

The junction carries 4 bases between V and J, which are trimmed by 3 bases and 2 bases respectively. The CDR3 goes from the cysteine to the phenylalanine over 11 residues. The CDR3 DNA has 33 bases and is translated from base 1. Based on the germline V gene, the CDR1 and CDR2 sequences are SQVTM and ANQGSEA. Study-wide findings and limitations: Higher clonality and more expanded CD8+ clones were observed in lesional scalp than in normal scalp, particularly in alopecia totalis/universalis, a finding suggestive of antigenic drive. Unlike mouse skin, which is dominated by gammadelta T cells, normal human skin has resident alphabeta T cells that are also sequenced, and this complicates analysis of the scalp TCR repertoire. Shared TCR sequences between patients were less evident than in mice, which may be partly attributable to HLA diversity in the patient population.

Peripheral blood and lesional scalp punch biopsies were obtained from patients with alopecia areata. After PBMCs were isolated by density centrifugation and stained for CD3, CD4 and CD8, a FACSAria was used to sort CD4+ and CD8+ T cells. The untreated alopecia areata patients were recruited through a multicenter biomarker study. Blood CD8+ T cells from a few biomarker-study patients were further sorted into NKG2D-low and NKG2D-high fractions. This receptor was taken from a human donor with alopecia areata. The sample comprised NKG2D-high CD8+ T cells sorted from blood. What this sample's cell subset or site label stands for: sorted CD8+ NKG2D-high blood T cells. The V and J genes are TRBV29-1 and TRBJ1-1, with the D gene not confidently named. The CDR3 has the sequence CSVEINTEAFF. The bases read TGCAGCGTTGAGATTAACACTGAAGCTTTCTTT.